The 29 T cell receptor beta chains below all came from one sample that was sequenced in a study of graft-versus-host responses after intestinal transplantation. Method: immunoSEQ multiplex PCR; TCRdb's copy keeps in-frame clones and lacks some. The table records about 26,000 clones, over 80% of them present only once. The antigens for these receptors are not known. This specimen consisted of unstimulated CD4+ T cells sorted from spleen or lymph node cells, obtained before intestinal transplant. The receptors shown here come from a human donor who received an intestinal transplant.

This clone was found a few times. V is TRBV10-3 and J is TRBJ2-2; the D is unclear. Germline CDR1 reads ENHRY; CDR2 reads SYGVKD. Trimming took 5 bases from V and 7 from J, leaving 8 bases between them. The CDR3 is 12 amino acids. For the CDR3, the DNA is TGTGCCATCAGTTTAGTCGACGGGGAGCTGTTTTTT. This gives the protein CAISLVDGELFF.

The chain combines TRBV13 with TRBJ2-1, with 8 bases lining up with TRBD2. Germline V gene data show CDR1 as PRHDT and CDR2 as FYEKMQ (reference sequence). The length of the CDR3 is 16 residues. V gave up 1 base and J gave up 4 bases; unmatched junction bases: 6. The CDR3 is CASSLEGLVFYNEQFF. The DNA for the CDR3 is TGTGCCAGCAGCTTAGAGGGACTAGTATTTTACAATGAGCAGTTCTTC. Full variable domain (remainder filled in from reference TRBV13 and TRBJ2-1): AAGVIQSPRHLIKEKRETATLKCYPIPRHDTVYWYQQGPGQDPQFLISFYEKMQSDKGSIPDRFSAQQFSDYHSELNMSSLELGDSALYFCASSLEGLVFYNEQFFGPGTRLTVL.

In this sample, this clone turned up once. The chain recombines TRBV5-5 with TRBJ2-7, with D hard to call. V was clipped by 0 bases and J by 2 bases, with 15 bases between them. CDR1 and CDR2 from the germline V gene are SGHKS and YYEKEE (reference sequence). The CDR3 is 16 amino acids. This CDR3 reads CASSLGLGIPTYEQYF. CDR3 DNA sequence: TGTGCCAGCAGCTTGGGGTTGGGAATACCTACCTACGAGCAGTACTTC.

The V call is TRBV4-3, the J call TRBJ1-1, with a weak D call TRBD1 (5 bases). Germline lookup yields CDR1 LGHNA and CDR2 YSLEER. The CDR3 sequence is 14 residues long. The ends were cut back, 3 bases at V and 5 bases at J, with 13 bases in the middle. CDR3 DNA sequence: TGCGCCAGCAGCCACCCAGGGATGGGGACTGAAGCTTTCTTT. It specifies CASSHPGMGTEAFF.

The CDR3, as DNA: TGTGCCAGCAGTCCCAGGACAAGCTCCTACGAGCAGTACTTC. As protein: CASSPRTSSYEQYF. V gene TRBV2 combines with J gene TRBJ2-7; weak D call: TRBD1 (5 bases). Trimming took off 5 bases at V and 0 bases at J, with 11 bases between the two ends. CDR3 length equals 14 residues. Germline-derived CDR1 and CDR2 are SNHLY and FYNNEI.

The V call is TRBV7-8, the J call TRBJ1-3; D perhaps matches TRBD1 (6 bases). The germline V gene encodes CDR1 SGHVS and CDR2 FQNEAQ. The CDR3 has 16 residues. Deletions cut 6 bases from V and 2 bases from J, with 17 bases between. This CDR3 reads CASSPSQGTTGNTIYF. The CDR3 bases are TGTGCCAGCAGTCCCTCCCAGGGGACCACTGGAAACACCATATATTTT.

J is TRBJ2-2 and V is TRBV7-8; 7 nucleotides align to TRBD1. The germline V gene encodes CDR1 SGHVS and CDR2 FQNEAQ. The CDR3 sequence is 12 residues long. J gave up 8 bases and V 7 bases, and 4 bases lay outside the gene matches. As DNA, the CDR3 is TGTGCCAGCAACGAGGGGGCAGGGGAGCTGTTTTTT. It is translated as CASNEGAGELFF.

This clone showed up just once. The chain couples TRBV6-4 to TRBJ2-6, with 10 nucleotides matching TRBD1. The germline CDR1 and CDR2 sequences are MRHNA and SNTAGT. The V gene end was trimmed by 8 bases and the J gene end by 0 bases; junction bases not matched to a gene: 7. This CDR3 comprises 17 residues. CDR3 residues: CASARTGGSSGANVLTF. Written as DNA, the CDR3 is TGTGCCAGCGCGCGGACAGGGGGAAGCTCTGGGGCCAACGTCCTGACTTTC.

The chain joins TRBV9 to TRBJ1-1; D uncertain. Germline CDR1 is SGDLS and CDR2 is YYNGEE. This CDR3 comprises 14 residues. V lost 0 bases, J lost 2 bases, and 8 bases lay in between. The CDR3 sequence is CASSVGADNTEAFF. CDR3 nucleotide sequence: TGTGCCAGCAGCGTAGGGGCAGACAACACTGAAGCTTTCTTT.

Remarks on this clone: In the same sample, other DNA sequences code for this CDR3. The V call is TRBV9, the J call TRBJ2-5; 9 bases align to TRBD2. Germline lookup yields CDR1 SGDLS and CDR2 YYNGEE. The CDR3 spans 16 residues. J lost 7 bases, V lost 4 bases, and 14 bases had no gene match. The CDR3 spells CASSLGLAGGIGTQYF. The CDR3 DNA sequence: TGTGCCAGCAGCCTCGGACTCGCGGGGGGGATAGGGACCCAGTACTTC.

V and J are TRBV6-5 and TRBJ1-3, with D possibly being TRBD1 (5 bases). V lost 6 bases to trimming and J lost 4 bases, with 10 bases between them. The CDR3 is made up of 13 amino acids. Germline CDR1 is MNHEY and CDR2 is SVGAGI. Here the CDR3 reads CASRKGAGNTIYF. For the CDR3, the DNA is TGTGCCAGCAGAAAAGGGGCGGGAAACACCATATATTTT.

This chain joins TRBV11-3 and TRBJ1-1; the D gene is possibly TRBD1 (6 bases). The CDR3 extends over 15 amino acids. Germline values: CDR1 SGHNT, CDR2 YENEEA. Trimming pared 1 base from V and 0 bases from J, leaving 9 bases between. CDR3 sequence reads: CASSLGRGMNTEAFF. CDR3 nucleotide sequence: TGTGCCAGCAGCTTAGGAAGGGGGATGAACACTGAAGCTTTCTTT.

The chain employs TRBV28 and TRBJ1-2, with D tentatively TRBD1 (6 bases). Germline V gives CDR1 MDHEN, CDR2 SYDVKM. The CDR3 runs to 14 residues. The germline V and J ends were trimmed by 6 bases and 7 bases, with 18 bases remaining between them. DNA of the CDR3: TGTGCCAGCAGCACTCTCTCAGGGGCGCGTGGCTACACCTTC. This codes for CASSTLSGARGYTF.

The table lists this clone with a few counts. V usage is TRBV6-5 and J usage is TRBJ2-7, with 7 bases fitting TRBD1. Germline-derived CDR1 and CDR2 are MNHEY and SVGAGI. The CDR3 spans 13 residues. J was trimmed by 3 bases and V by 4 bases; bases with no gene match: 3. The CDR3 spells CASSWDSGYEQYF. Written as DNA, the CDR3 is TGTGCCAGCAGTTGGGACAGCGGCTACGAGCAGTACTTC.

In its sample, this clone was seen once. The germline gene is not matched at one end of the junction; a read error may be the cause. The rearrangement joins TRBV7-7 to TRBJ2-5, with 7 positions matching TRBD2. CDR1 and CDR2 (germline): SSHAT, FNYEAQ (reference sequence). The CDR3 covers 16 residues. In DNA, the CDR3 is TGTGCTAGCAGCCCAAACAGTCCTAGCGGAGCAGAGACCCAGTACTTC. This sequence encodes CASSPNSPSGAETQYF.

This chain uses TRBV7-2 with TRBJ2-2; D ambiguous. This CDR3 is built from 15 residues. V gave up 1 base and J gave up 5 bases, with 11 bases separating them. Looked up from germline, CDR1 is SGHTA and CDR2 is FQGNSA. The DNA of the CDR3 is TGTGCCAGCAGCTTAGTTCTAGTGGTGACCGGGGAGCTGTTTTTT. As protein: CASSLVLVVTGELFF.

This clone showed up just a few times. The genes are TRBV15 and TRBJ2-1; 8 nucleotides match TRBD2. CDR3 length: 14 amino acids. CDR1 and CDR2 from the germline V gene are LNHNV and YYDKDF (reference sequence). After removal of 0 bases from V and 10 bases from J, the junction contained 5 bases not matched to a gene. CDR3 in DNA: TGTGCCACCAGCAGAGATCGGGGGGGACACGAGCAGTTCTTC. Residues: CATSRDRGGHEQFF.

In DNA form, the CDR3 reads TGCGCCAGCAGTGAGGGACTAGCGGGAGGCAATGAGCAGTTCTTC. It translates to CASSEGLAGGNEQFF. The chain combines TRBV10-1 with TRBJ2-1; 14 nucleotides line up with TRBD2. The V and J ends lost 2 bases and 6 bases, in that order; junction bases with no gene match: 0. In germline, CDR1 is WNHNN, CDR2 SYGVQD (reference sequence). The CDR3 loop spans 15 amino acids.

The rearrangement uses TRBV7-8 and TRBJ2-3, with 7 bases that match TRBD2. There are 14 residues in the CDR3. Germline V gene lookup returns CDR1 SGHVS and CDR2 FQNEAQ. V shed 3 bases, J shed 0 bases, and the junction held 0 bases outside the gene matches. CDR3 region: CASSFSGSTDTQYF. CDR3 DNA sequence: TGTGCCAGCAGCTTTAGCGGGAGCACAGATACGCAGTATTTT. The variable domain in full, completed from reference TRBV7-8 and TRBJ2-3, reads GAGVSQSPRYKVAKRGQDVALRCDPISGHVSLFWYQQALGQGPEFLTYFQNEAQLDKSGLPSDRFFAERPEGSVSTLKIQRTQQEDSAVYLCASSFSGSTDTQYFGPGTRLTVL.

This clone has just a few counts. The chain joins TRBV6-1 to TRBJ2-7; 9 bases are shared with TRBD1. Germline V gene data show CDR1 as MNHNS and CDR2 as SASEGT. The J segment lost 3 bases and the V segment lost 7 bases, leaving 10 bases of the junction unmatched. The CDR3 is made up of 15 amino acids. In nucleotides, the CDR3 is TGTGCCAGCACCAGAGGTGGGACAGGGATCTACGAGCAGTACTTC. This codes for CASTRGGTGIYEQYF.

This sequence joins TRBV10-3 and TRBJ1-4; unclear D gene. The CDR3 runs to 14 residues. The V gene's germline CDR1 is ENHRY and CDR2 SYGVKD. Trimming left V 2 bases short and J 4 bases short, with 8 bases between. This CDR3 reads CAISEGPGNEKLFF. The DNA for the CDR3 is TGTGCCATCAGTGAGGGACCTGGTAATGAAAAACTGTTTTTT.

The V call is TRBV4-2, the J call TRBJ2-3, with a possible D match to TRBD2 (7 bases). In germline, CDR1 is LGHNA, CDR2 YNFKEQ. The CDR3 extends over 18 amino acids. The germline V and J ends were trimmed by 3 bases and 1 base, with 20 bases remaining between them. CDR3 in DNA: TGTGCCAGCAGCCAGTACGCGGACCGGGGGGCGGGCACAGATACGCAGTATTTT. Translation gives CASSQYADRGAGTDTQYF.

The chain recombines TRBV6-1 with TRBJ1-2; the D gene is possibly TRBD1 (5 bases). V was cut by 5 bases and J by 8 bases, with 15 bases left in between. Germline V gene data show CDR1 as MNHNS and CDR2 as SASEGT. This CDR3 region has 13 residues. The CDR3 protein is CASSWSRADGYTF. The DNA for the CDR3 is TGTGCCAGCAGTTGGTCCAGGGCCGACGGCTACACCTTC.

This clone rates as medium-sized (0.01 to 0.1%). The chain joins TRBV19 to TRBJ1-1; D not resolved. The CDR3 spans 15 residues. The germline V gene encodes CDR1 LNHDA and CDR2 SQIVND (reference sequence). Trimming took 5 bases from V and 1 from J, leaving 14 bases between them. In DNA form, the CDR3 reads TGTGCCAGTAGTTGGTCCCTTTCCGGGAACACTGAAGCTTTCTTT. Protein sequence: CASSWSLSGNTEAFF.

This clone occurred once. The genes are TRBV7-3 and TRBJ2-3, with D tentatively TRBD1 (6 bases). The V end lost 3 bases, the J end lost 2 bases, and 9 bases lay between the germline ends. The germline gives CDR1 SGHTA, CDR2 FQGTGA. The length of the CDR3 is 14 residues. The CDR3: CASSFQGPTDTQYF. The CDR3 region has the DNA TGTGCCAGCAGCTTCCAGGGGCCCACAGATACGCAGTATTTT.

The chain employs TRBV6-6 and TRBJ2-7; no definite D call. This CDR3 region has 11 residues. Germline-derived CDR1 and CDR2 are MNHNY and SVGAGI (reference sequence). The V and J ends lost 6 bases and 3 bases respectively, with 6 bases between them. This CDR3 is CASSSFYEQYF. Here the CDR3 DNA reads TGTGCCAGCAGCTCTTTCTACGAGCAGTACTTC.

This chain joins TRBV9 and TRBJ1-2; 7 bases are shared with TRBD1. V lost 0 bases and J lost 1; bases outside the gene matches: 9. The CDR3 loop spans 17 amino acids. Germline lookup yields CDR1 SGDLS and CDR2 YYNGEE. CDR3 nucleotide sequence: TGTGCCAGCAGCGTAGGTATTAGGACAGGTGTTAACTATGGCTACACCTTC. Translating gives CASSVGIRTGVNYGYTF.

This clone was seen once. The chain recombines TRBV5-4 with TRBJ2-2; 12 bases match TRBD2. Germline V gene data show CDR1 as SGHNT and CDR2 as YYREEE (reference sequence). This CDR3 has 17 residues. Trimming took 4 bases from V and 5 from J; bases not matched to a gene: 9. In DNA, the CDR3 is TGTGCCAGCAGCCTCTGGACTAGCGGGATAAGGACCGGGGAGCTGTTTTTT. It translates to CASSLWTSGIRTGELFF.

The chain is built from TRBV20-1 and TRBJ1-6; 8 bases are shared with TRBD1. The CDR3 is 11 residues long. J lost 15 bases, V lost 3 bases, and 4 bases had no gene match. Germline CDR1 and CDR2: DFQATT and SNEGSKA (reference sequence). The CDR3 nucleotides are TGCAGTGCTAGGAGTACAGGGGGCCTCCACTTT. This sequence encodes CSARSTGGLHF.